The 18 T cell receptor beta chains given below trace back to one sample, sequenced in a study of blood T cell repertoires in COVID-19. Sequenced by immunoSEQ multiplex PCR; TCRdb stores in-frame clones only, minus some. In the table there are about 250,000 clones, about 85% of which are singletons. Input material: PBMCs or T cells enriched from blood (not recorded which). The receptors were gathered from a woman between 45 and 65 years old who had recovered from COVID-19.

V and J are TRBV2 and TRBJ1-5; the D gene is possibly TRBD1 (6 bases). The ends were cut back, 1 base at V and 7 bases at J, with 8 bases in the middle. Germline CDR1 SNHLY, CDR2 FYNNEI. The CDR3 totals 13 residues. The CDR3 bases are TGTGCCAGCAGTGAAGGGGGGCCCCAGCCCCAGCATTTT. Protein sequence: CASSEGGPQPQHF.

As to this clone: A junction end diverges from the germline sequence, so it may reflect a read error. The rearrangement joins TRBV30 to TRBJ1-3; 9 bases are shared with TRBD1. The germline gives CDR1 GTSNPN, CDR2 SVGIG (reference sequence). The CDR3 sequence is 10 residues long. The CDR3 nucleotides read TGTGCCTGGAGTGGGGACAGGGTGAATTTT. Protein product: CAWSGDRVNF.

V is TRBV11-2 and J is TRBJ2-1; 12 bases align to TRBD2. CDR1 and CDR2 (germline): SGHAT, FQNNGV. This CDR3 has 14 residues. J gave up 7 bases and V 5 bases, and 3 bases lay outside the gene matches. The CDR3 nucleotides read TGTGCCAGCAGCCCCGGACTAGCGGGAAATGAGCAGTTCTTC. Amino acids: CASSPGLAGNEQFF.

This chain connects TRBV4-3 to TRBJ1-6; 8 nucleotides align to TRBD1. The CDR3 has 18 amino acids. Germline V lookup: CDR1 LGHNA, CDR2 YSLEER. The V and J ends lost 1 base and 7 bases, in that order; junction bases with no gene match: 12. Here the CDR3 DNA reads TGCGCCAGCAGCCAAGCCGAGTTTGGCAGGGGGCGAAATTCACCCCTCCACTTT. Amino acid sequence: CASSQAEFGRGRNSPLHF.

In its sample, this clone was seen once. The chain combines TRBV6-5 with TRBJ2-3; 11 nucleotides agree with TRBD2. The CDR3 covers 15 residues. The J segment lost 3 bases and the V segment lost 6 bases, leaving 5 bases of the junction unmatched. Germline loops: CDR1 MNHEY, CDR2 SVGAGI. CDR3 nucleotide sequence: TGTGCCAGCAGGGCTAGCGGGAGGACGACAGATACGCAGTATTTT. Protein: CASRASGRTTDTQYF.

This sequence joins TRBV7-9 and TRBJ1-4, with D maybe TRBD1 (5 bases). Per the germline V gene, CDR1 is SEHNR and CDR2 is FQNEAQ (reference sequence). V gave up 6 bases and J gave up 6 bases, with 17 bases separating them. There are 15 residues in the CDR3. DNA for the CDR3: TGTGCCAGCAGGCTTACGGGGGTTTTTGATGAAAAACTGTTTTTT. It encodes CASRLTGVFDEKLFF.

V is TRBV28 and J is TRBJ2-1, with 10 nucleotides matching TRBD1. J lost 9 bases, V lost 5 bases, and 16 bases had no gene match. Germline CDR1 is MDHEN and CDR2 is SYDVKM. CDR3 length equals 17 residues. The CDR3 DNA reads TGTGCCAGCAGTCCCGCCGGACAGGGGGTCGGTTTGGGTGAGCAGTTCTTC. This encodes CASSPAGQGVGLGEQFF. Drawing the rest from reference TRBV28 and TRBJ2-1, the complete variable domain is DVKVTQSSRYLVKRTGEKVFLECVQDMDHENMFWYRQDPGLGLRLIYFSYDVKMKEKGDIPEGYSVSREKKERFSLILESASTNQTSMYLCASSPAGQGVGLGEQFFGPGTRLTVL.

The chain uses TRBV7-2 and TRBJ2-1; 12 bases match TRBD2. CDR1 and CDR2 from the germline V gene are SGHTA and FQGNSA. Germline trimming cut 6 bases from V and 10 bases from J; bases unmatched to any gene: 10. This CDR3 has 15 amino acids. This chain's CDR3 is CASRTSSGGGPEQFF. The DNA of the CDR3 is TGTGCCAGCAGAACATCTAGCGGGGGGGGACCGGAGCAGTTCTTC.

CDR3 residues: CSVEGSGGAGYEQYF. The CDR3, as DNA: TGCAGCGTTGAAGGCTCTGGGGGCGCAGGGTACGAGCAGTACTTC. The rearrangement uses TRBV29-1 and TRBJ2-7; a weak D match, TRBD1 (6 bases). The germline V gene has CDR1 SQVTM and CDR2 ANQGSEA. This CDR3 has 15 amino acids. V was cut by 1 base and J by 4 bases, with 17 bases left in between.

The genes are TRBV6-2 or TRBV6-3 and TRBJ2-3; 9 bases line up with TRBD2. CDR1 is MNHEY and CDR2 is SVGEGT in the germline V gene. This CDR3 spans 14 amino acids. J lost 6 bases, V lost 6 bases, and 7 bases had no gene match. The CDR3 loop reads CASSPSGRSDTQYF. CDR3 DNA sequence: TGTGCCAGCAGCCCCAGCGGGAGGTCCGATACGCAGTATTTT.

The chain has TRBV11-1 and TRBJ2-3; 9 nucleotides match TRBD2. This CDR3 contains 17 residues. V was pared by 0 bases and J by 3 bases, with 7 bases of the junction left unmatched. CDR1 and CDR2 (germline): SGHAT, FQDESV (reference sequence). This CDR3 reads CASSLASGLALTDTQYF. In DNA form, the CDR3 reads TGTGCCAGCAGCTTAGCGAGCGGACTAGCGCTTACAGATACGCAGTATTTT.

This clone was observed a single time. The chain is built from TRBV5-1 and TRBJ2-3, with D possibly being TRBD1 (6 bases). This CDR3 is 14 amino acids long. V lost 7 bases and J lost 1, with 13 bases in between. Germline assignment: CDR1 SGHRS and CDR2 YFSETQ. The CDR3 here is CASHRDFGTDTQYF. DNA for the CDR3: TGCGCCAGCCACAGGGATTTTGGCACAGATACGCAGTATTTT.

The chain has TRBV11-2 and TRBJ2-2; TRBD2 matches at 8 bases. This CDR3 is 14 amino acids long. V was clipped by 6 bases and J by 7 bases; unmatched bases: 7. Germline V gene lookup returns CDR1 SGHAT and CDR2 FQNNGV. The CDR3 sequence: CASRLLAANGELFF. CDR3 in DNA: TGTGCCAGCAGACTACTAGCGGCCAACGGGGAGCTGTTTTTT.

This clone was counted once. The rearrangement joins TRBV28 to TRBJ1-6, with D unresolved. V dropped 2 bases and J dropped 0 bases, with 8 bases sitting between them. This CDR3 is built from 16 residues. CDR1 is MDHEN and CDR2 is SYDVKM in the germline V gene. In nucleotides, the CDR3 is TGTGCCAGCAGTTTACGCGCCAACTCCTATAATTCACCCCTCCACTTT. Protein product: CASSLRANSYNSPLHF.

This chain uses TRBV14 with TRBJ1-1, with a possible D match to TRBD1 (5 bases). Germline CDR1 reads SGHDN; CDR2 reads FVKESK. This CDR3 is 14 amino acids long. V shed 1 base and J shed 10 bases, with 16 bases lying between them. In nucleotides, the CDR3 is TGTGCCAGCAGCCAAGTCGGGCAGGGCGTGCGAGCTTTCTTT. Protein: CASSQVGQGVRAFF.

The chain recombines TRBV15 with TRBJ2-1; maybe TRBD2 (6 bases). The CDR3 consists of 17 residues. Trimming removed 1 base at V and 5 bases at J, with 18 bases between. Germline V gene sequence: CDR1 LNHNV, CDR2 YYDKDF (reference sequence). CDR3 in amino acids: CATSRASGGITHNEQFF. As DNA, the CDR3 is TGTGCCACCAGCAGAGCGTCAGGCGGGATCACCCACAATGAGCAGTTCTTC. Full variable domain (missing parts from reference TRBV15 and TRBJ2-1): DAMVIQNPRYQVTQFGKPVTLSCSQTLNHNVMYWYQQKSSQAPKLLFHYYDKDFNNEADTPDNFQSRRPNTSFCFLDIRSPGLGDTAMYLCATSRASGGITHNEQFFGPGTRLTVL.

V is TRBV28 and J is TRBJ1-3, with 7 bases aligning to TRBD1. Germline V gives CDR1 MDHEN, CDR2 SYDVKM. J gave up 1 base and V 8 bases, and 8 bases lay outside the gene matches. The CDR3 is made up of 15 amino acids. CDR3 sequence: CASGTTGESGNTIYF. Written as DNA, the CDR3 is TGTGCCAGCGGAACAACAGGGGAATCTGGAAACACCATATATTTT. The entire variable domain, with the rest obtained from reference TRBV28 and TRBJ1-3, is as follows: DVKVTQSSRYLVKRTGEKVFLECVQDMDHENMFWYRQDPGLGLRLIYFSYDVKMKEKGDIPEGYSVSREKKERFSLILESASTNQTSMYLCASGTTGESGNTIYFGEGSWLTVV.

This chain uses TRBV28 with TRBJ2-7; TRBD1 might be the D (6 bases). The CDR3 contains 14 residues. Trimming shortened V by 6 bases and J by 5 bases, and 17 bases separated the two germline ends. Germline V gene sequence: CDR1 MDHEN, CDR2 SYDVKM. The CDR3, as DNA: TGTGCCAGCAGGAAAGGGACACCCCGTAACGAGCAGTACTTC. Protein product: CASRKGTPRNEQYF.